The present T cell receptor (beta chain) was sequenced within a study of CD8 T cells in ankylosing spondylitis. TCRdb reprocessed the 5' RACE reads with MiXCR, giving one entry per CDR3 protein. The repertoire has hundreds of thousands of distinct CDR3 sequences, 8% to 9% of them found once; the top ten carry more than 4.5%. General observations from the study: Significantly higher representation of disease-linked clones was reported for matched ankylosing spondylitis synovial fluid. It appeared that ankylosing spondylitis blood was characterized by a TCR beta motif of roughly 8 highly homologous variants.

This CDR3 has 14 amino acids. With 4 bases clipped from V and 6 bases from J, the junction kept 7 bases outside the gene matches. Per germline, CDR1 SGHKS and CDR2 YYEKEE (reference sequence). This clonotype has a count of ten or more. The antigen is not known. This clonotype was obtained from a female donor with ankylosing spondylitis or in good health (not recorded which). Sample: blood, either unsorted or a sorted T cell fraction (not recorded which). The V gene is TRBV5-5, the J gene TRBJ1-2; 9 nucleotides align to TRBD1. CDR3: CASSEYRGQNGYTF. In DNA form, the CDR3 reads TGTGCCAGCAGCGAGTACAGGGGGCAGAATGGCTACACCTTC. Together with reference TRBV5-5 and TRBJ1-2, the CDR3 gives the full variable domain: DAGVTQSPTHLIKTRGQQVTLRCSPISGHKSVSWYQQVLGQGPQFIFQYYEKEERGRGNFPDRFSARQFPNYSSELNVNALLLGDSALYLCASSEYRGQNGYTFGSGTRLTVV.